This TCR beta chain emerged from a study of neurological immune-mediated disorders. Study results and caveats: The study found the most TCR clonal expansion in HTLV-1-associated myelopathy and the least in multiple sclerosis, below healthy controls. Sharing of CDR3 amino acid sequences among expanded clones across subjects was absent, suggesting private repertoires in all groups.

Stated time point: longitudinal time-point 3. Unsorted libraries were generated from 2 million PBMCs. These cells had been stored in RNAlater at -80 C. CDR1 LGHNT and CDR2 FRNRAP come from the germline V gene. This CDR3 spans 14 amino acids. V was pared by 6 bases and J by 1 base, with 11 bases between. This clonotype occurred many times. What it binds is unknown. 5'RACE employing 10-nucleotide random UMIs yielded the cDNA. TCRdb independently ran MiXCR on the 5' RACE reads; one entry per CDR3 protein. The data contain under 130,000 distinct CDR3 sequences, 10% to 11% of them singletons. The sequence came from a female donor with HTLV-1-associated myelopathy (HAM/TSP). Sequencing was performed on PBMCs. The chain carries TRBV12-5 and TRBJ2-3; D gene unclear. Written as DNA, the CDR3 is TGTGCTAGTGGACCAGGCGGACGCACAGATACGCAGTATTTT. This codes for CASGPGGRTDTQYF.